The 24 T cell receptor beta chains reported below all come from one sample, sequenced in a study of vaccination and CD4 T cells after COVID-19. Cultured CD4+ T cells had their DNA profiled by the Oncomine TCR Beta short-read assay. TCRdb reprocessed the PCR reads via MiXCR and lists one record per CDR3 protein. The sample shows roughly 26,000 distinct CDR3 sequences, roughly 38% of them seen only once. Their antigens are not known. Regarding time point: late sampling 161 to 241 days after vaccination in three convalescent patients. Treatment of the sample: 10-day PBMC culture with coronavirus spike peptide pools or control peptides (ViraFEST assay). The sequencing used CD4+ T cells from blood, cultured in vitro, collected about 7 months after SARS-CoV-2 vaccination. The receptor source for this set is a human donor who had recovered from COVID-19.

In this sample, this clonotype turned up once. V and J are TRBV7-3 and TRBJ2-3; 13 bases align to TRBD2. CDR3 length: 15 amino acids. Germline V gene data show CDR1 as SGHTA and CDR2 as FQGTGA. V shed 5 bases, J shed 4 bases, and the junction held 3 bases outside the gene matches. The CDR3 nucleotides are TGTGCCAGCAGCCAGACTAGCGGGAGGTCAGATACGCAGTATTTT. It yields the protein CASSQTSGRSDTQYF.

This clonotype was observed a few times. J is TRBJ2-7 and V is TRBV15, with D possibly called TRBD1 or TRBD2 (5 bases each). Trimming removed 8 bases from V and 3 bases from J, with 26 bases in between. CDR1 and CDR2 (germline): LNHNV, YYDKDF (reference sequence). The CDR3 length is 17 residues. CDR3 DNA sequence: TGTGCCACCGTTTTATGGGGGAACGGATTTAAGGGCTACGAGCAGTACTTC. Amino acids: CATVLWGNGFKGYEQYF.

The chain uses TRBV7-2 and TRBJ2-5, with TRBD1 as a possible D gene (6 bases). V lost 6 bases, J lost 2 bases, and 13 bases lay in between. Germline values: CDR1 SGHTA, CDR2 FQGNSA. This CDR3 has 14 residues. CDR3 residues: CASSEQGGQETQYF. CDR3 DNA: TGTGCCAGCAGTGAACAGGGTGGACAAGAGACCCAGTACTTC.

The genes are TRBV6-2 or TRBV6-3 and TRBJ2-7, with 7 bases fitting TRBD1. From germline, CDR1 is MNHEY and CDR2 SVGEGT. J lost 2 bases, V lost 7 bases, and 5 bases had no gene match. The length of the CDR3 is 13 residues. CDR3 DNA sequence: TGTGCCAGCAATCCGGGACAGACCTACGAGCAGTACTTC. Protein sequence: CASNPGQTYEQYF.

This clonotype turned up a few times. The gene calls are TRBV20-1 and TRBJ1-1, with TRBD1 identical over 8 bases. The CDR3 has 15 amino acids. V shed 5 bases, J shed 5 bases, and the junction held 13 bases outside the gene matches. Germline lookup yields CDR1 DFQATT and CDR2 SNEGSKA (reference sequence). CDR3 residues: CSASQTGELETEAFF. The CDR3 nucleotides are TGCAGTGCTTCACAGACAGGGGAATTGGAAACTGAAGCTTTCTTT.

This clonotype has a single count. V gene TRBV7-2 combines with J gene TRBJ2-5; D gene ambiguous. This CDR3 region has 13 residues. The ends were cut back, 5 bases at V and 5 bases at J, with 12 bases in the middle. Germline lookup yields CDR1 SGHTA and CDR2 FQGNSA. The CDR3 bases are TGTGCCAGCAGCCAAGATTTAAGGGAGACCCAGTACTTC. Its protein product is CASSQDLRETQYF.

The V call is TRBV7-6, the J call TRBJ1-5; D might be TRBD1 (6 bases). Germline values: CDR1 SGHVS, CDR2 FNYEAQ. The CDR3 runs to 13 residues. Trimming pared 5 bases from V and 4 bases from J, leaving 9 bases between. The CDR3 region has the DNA TGTGCCAGCAGCCCGACAGGTAATCAGCCCCAGCATTTT. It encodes CASSPTGNQPQHF.

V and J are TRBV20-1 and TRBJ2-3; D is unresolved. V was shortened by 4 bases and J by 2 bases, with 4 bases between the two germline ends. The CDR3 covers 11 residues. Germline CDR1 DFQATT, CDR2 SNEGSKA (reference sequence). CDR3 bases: TGCAGTGCTATATACACAGATACGCAGTATTTT. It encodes CSAIYTDTQYF.

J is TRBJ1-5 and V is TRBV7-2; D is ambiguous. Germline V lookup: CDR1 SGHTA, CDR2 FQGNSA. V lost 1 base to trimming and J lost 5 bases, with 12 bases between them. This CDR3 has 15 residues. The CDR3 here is CASSLGQWVDQPQHF. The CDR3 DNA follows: TGTGCCAGCAGCTTAGGTCAGTGGGTCGATCAGCCCCAGCATTTT.

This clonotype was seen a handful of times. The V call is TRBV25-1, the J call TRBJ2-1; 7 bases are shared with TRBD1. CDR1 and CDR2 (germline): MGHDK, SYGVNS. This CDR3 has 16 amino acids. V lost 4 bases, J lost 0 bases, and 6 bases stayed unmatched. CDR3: CASSAPGQSSYNEQFF. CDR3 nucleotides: TGTGCCAGCAGTGCTCCGGGACAGAGCTCCTACAATGAGCAGTTCTTC.

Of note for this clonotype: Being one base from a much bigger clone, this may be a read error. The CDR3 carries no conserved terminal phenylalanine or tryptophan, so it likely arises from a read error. The CDR3 DNA sequence: TGTGCCAGCAGTCTCGGACTAGCGGGTTACAATGAGCAGTTCCTC. As protein: CASSLGLAGYNEQFL. The chain links TRBV7-3 to TRBJ2-1; 11 nucleotides align to TRBD2. CDR1 is SGHTA, CDR2 FQGTGA, per germline. The J segment lost 4 bases and the V segment lost 6 bases, leaving 5 bases of the junction unmatched. This CDR3 spans 15 amino acids.

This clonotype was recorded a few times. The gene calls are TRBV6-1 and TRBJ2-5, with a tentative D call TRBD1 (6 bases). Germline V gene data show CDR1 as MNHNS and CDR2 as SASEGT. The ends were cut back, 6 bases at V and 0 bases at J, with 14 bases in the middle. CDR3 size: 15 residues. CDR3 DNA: TGTGCCAGCAGCCGTAGGGGGAGCTACCAAGAGACCCAGTACTTC. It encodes CASSRRGSYQETQYF.

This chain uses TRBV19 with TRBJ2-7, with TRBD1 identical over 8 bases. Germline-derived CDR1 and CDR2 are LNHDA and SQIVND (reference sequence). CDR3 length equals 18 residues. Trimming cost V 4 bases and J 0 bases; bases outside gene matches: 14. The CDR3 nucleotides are TGTGCCAGTAGTACTAGTGAGATAGGGACAGGCTTCTCCTACGAGCAGTACTTC. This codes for CASSTSEIGTGFSYEQYF.

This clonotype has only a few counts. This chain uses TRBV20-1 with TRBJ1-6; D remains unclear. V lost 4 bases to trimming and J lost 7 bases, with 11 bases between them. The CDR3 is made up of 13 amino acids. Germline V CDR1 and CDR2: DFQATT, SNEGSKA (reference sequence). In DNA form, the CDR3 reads TGCAGTGCTATCCCGACCCTAAATTCACCCCTCCACTTT. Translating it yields CSAIPTLNSPLHF.

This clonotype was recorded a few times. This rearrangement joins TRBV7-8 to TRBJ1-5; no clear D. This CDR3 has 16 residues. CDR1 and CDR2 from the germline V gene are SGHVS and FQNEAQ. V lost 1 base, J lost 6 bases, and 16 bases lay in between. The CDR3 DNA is TGTGCCAGCAGCTTAGATTTTGGGAGGGCGGGTCAGCCCCAGCATTTT. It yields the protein CASSLDFGRAGQPQHF.

Written as DNA, the CDR3 is TGTGCCAGCAGTTTAAGGGGGACAGATACGCAGTATTTT. Its translation is CASSLRGTDTQYF. The genes are TRBV27 and TRBJ2-3, with D maybe TRBD1 (6 bases). CDR1 MNHEY and CDR2 SMNVEV come from the germline V gene (reference sequence). CDR3 length equals 13 residues. Trimming left V 2 bases short and J 3 bases short, with 6 bases between.

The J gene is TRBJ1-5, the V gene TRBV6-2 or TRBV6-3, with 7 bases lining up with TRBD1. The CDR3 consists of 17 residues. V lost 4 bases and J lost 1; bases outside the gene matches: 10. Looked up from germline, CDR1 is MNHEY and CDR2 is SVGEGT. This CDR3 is CASSLVKTGRSNQPQHF. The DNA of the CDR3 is TGTGCCAGCAGTTTAGTTAAGACAGGGCGAAGCAATCAGCCCCAGCATTTT.

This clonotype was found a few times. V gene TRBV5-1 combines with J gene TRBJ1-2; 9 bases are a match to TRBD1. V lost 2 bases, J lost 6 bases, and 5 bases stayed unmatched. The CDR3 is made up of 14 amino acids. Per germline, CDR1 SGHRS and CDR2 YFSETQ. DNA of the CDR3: TGCGCCAGCAGCTTTAGGGGACAGGGTCATGGCTACACCTTC. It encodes CASSFRGQGHGYTF.

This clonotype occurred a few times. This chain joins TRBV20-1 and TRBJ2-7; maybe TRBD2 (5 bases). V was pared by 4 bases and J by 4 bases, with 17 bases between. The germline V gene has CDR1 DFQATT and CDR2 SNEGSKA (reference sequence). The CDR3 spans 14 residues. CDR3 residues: CSATNAPRGYEQYF. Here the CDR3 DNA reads TGCAGTGCTACCAATGCCCCTCGGGGTTACGAGCAGTACTTC.

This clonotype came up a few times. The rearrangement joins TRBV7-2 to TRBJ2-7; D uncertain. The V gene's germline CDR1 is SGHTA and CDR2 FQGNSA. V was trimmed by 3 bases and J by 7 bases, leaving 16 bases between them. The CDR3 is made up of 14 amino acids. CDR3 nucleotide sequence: TGTGCCAGCAGCTTCCCTAGTCCCACCCCGGAGCAGTACTTC. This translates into CASSFPSPTPEQYF.

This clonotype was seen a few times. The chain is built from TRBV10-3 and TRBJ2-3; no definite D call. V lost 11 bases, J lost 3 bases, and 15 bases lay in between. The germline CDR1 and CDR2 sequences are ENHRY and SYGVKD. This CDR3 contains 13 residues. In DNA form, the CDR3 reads TGTGCCGCCATGAAGACTGAGACAGATACGCAGTATTTT. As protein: CAAMKTETDTQYF.

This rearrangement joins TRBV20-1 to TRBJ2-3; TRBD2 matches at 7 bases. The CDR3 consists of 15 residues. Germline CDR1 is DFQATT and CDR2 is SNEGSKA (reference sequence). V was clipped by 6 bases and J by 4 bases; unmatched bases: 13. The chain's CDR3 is CSALSGSVWADTQYF. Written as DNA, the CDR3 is TGCAGTGCGCTTAGCGGGTCGGTTTGGGCAGATACGCAGTATTTT.

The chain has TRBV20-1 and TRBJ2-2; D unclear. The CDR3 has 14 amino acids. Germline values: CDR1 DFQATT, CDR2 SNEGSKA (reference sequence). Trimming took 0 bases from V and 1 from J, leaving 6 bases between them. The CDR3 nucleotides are TGCAGTGCTAGAGAGGCAGAGAACACCGGGGAGCTGTTTTTT. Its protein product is CSAREAENTGELFF.

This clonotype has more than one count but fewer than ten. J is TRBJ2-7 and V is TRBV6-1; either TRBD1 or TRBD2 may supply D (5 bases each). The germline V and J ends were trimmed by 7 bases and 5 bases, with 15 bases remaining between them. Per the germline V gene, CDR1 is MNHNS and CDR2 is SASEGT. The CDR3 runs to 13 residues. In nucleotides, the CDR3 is TGTGCCAGCACCCGGGACCTTGGGGACGAGCAGTACTTC. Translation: CASTRDLGDEQYF.